This entry lists 19 T cell receptor beta chains sequenced from one sample in a study of cytomegalovirus exposure and HLA in healthy donors. TCRdb's table, derived via immunoSEQ multiplex PCR, lists solely in-frame clones and lacks some. The table lists around 150,000 clones, under 90% of them singletons. Sequencing was done on a sample of PBMCs. The receptor set was obtained from a young woman in good health and CMV-seropositive.

The genes are TRBV21-1 and TRBJ2-7; the table's D gene call, TRBD1, was not cross checked with the DNA. TRBV21-1 is a pseudogene. There are 15 residues in the CDR3. This CDR3 reads CASSLQNRERYEQYF. The CDR3 DNA follows: TGTGCCAGCAGTCTTCAAAACAGGGAGCGCTACGAGCAGTACTTC.

The chain is built from TRBV11-3 and TRBJ1-1; 7 bases line up with TRBD1. This CDR3 comprises 14 residues. In germline, CDR1 is SGHNT, CDR2 YENEEA. The trim removed 4 bases at V and 6 bases at J, leaving 8 bases unmatched. CDR3 protein: CASSSRQGFAEAFF. For the CDR3, the DNA is TGTGCCAGCAGCTCAAGACAGGGCTTCGCTGAAGCTTTCTTT.

The V gene is TRBV7-2, the J gene TRBJ2-5; TRBD2 agrees at 8 bases. The J segment lost 2 bases and the V segment lost 5 bases, leaving 4 bases of the junction unmatched. This CDR3 comprises 14 residues. Germline V lookup: CDR1 SGHTA, CDR2 FQGNSA. The CDR3 DNA reads TGTGCCAGCAGCCTATTAGCGGGACAAGAGACCCAGTACTTC. Protein sequence: CASSLLAGQETQYF.

There are a few counts of this clone. This rearrangement joins TRBV5-4 to TRBJ1-1; no firm D call. Trimming left V 3 bases short and J 0 bases short, with 12 bases between. Per the germline V gene, CDR1 is SGHNT and CDR2 is YYREEE (reference sequence). This CDR3 comprises 15 residues. CDR3 nucleotides: TGTGCCAGCAGCTCCCCCGACACATTGAACACTGAAGCTTTCTTT. This encodes CASSSPDTLNTEAFF.

The V call is TRBV6-5, the J call TRBJ2-7; D is possibly TRBD2 (6 bases). The CDR3 sequence is 14 residues long. From germline, CDR1 is MNHEY and CDR2 SVGAGI. Trimming shortened V by 8 bases and J by 0 bases, and 14 bases separated the two germline ends. The CDR3 coding sequence is TGTGCCAGCGAGGACTACCCATCCTCCTACGAGCAGTACTTC. Residues: CASEDYPSSYEQYF.

This chain uses TRBV28 with TRBJ2-7, with 7 bases lining up with TRBD1. V was clipped by 3 bases and J by 3 bases; unmatched bases: 11. The CDR3 is made up of 16 amino acids. The germline V gene has CDR1 MDHEN and CDR2 SYDVKM. As DNA, the CDR3 is TGTGCCAGCAGTTTCCTCGGACAGGTCCGAGACTACGAGCAGTACTTC. Its translation: CASSFLGQVRDYEQYF.

This clone was observed a single time. The V gene is TRBV6-5, the J gene TRBJ2-1; 10 bases fit TRBD2. V shed 4 bases and J 8 bases; nucleotides not matched to a gene: 2. This CDR3 has 13 amino acids. Germline assignment: CDR1 MNHEY and CDR2 SVGAGI. CDR3 sequence (DNA): TGTGCCAGCAGTTGGCTAGCGGGAGATGAGCAGTTCTTC. Translation: CASSWLAGDEQFF.

The sample holds a few counts of this clone. The chain links TRBV5-1 to TRBJ2-7; D not certain. V gave up 1 base and J gave up 0 bases, with 8 bases separating them. Germline V gives CDR1 SGHRS, CDR2 YFSETQ. The CDR3 is 14 amino acids. The CDR3: CASSLYTNSYEQYF. The DNA of the CDR3 is TGCGCCAGCAGCTTGTACACTAACTCCTACGAGCAGTACTTC.

This chain connects TRBV7-9 to TRBJ1-2, with 8 nucleotides matching TRBD1. Unmatched junction bases numbered 6, after V lost 7 bases and J lost 2 bases. Germline lookup yields CDR1 SEHNR and CDR2 FQNEAQ (reference sequence). The CDR3 runs to 14 residues. This CDR3 reads CASTRQGLNYGYTF. The CDR3 nucleotides read TGTGCCAGCACCCGACAGGGGCTGAACTATGGCTACACCTTC.

The chain couples TRBV4-1 to TRBJ2-7; 7 bases match TRBD1. Trimming cost V 1 base and J 4 bases; bases outside gene matches: 10. This CDR3 region has 16 residues. Germline CDR1 reads MGHRA; CDR2 reads YSYEKL. The CDR3 protein is CASSQGFRDRRYEQYF. The CDR3 coding sequence is TGCGCCAGCAGCCAAGGTTTCCGGGACAGAAGGTACGAGCAGTACTTC.

V gene TRBV5-6 combines with J gene TRBJ1-4, with D possibly matching TRBD1 (6 bases). CDR1 is SGHDT and CDR2 is YYEEEE in the germline V gene. V was trimmed by 0 bases and J by 7 bases, leaving 10 bases between them. The CDR3 contains 14 residues. Written as DNA, the CDR3 is TGTGCCAGCAGCTTGGGGTCCAGGGGTGAAAAACTGTTTTTT. This codes for CASSLGSRGEKLFF.

This chain connects TRBV5-6 to TRBJ1-5; 9 bases align to TRBD1. The CDR3 length is 13 residues. V shed 5 bases, J shed 5 bases, and the junction held 2 bases outside the gene matches. CDR1 is SGHDT, CDR2 YYEEEE, per germline. The CDR3 sequence is CASSRTGDQPQHF. DNA of the CDR3: TGTGCCAGCAGTCGGACAGGGGATCAGCCCCAGCATTTT.

The rearrangement links TRBV5-4 to TRBJ1-1, with a tentative D call TRBD1 (6 bases). The V gene lost 5 bases and the J gene lost 0 bases, with 11 bases spanning the gap. The CDR3 has 14 residues. Germline V gene data show CDR1 as SGHNT and CDR2 as YYREEE (reference sequence). CDR3 DNA: TGTGCCAGCAGACAGACAGGACTGAACACTGAAGCTTTCTTT. Translating it yields CASRQTGLNTEAFF.

This chain joins TRBV6-5 and TRBJ2-1; TRBD1 agrees at 9 bases. The V gene end was trimmed by 6 bases and the J gene end by 8 bases; junction bases not matched to a gene: 8. Germline CDR1 and CDR2: MNHEY and SVGAGI. There are 14 residues in the CDR3. CDR3 nucleotides: TGTGCCAGCAGGACGGGGTGGGACAGGGATGAGCAGTTCTTC. It encodes CASRTGWDRDEQFF.

The chain is built from TRBV27 and TRBJ2-7; TRBD2 matches at 7 bases. Germline V CDR1 and CDR2: MNHEY, SMNVEV (reference sequence). The CDR3 spans 16 residues. Losses at the gene ends were 6 bases for V and 4 bases for J; bases not matched to a gene: 15. CDR3 residues: CASSQVPLGRPYEQYF. In DNA, the CDR3 is TGTGCCAGCAGCCAAGTCCCCCTCGGGAGGCCGTACGAGCAGTACTTC.

J is TRBJ2-1 and V is TRBV27; 13 nucleotides align to TRBD2. Germline V gene lookup returns CDR1 MNHEY and CDR2 SMNVEV (reference sequence). Unmatched junction bases numbered 3, after V lost 5 bases and J lost 5 bases. The CDR3 runs to 15 residues. The CDR3 here is CASSPGTSGNNEQFF. CDR3 nucleotide sequence: TGTGCCAGCAGTCCGGGGACTAGCGGGAACAATGAGCAGTTCTTC.

The rearrangement links TRBV4-2 to TRBJ1-3, with TRBD1 identical over 7 bases. The V and J ends lost 1 base and 4 bases, in that order; junction bases with no gene match: 16. This CDR3 is 19 amino acids long. Germline V gene sequence: CDR1 LGHNA, CDR2 YNFKEQ. CDR3: CASSQAPPTQGLKGNTIYF. CDR3 bases: TGTGCCAGCAGCCAAGCCCCGCCCACACAGGGGTTAAAAGGAAACACCATATATTTT.

This clone was recorded once. V is TRBV6-6 and J is TRBJ2-7; 11 nucleotides agree with TRBD2. The CDR3 has 13 residues. With V trimmed by 10 bases and J by 5 bases, 7 bases remained unmatched. The germline V gene has CDR1 MNHNY and CDR2 SVGAGI (reference sequence). CDR3 nucleotide sequence: TGTGCCACCCGACTAGCGGGGAGGGACGAGCAGTACTTC. This sequence encodes CATRLAGRDEQYF.

This chain joins TRBV30 and TRBJ2-7; 8 bases align to TRBD1. J was trimmed by 12 bases and V by 1 base; bases with no gene match: 5. The CDR3 runs to 11 residues. Germline V CDR1 and CDR2: GTSNPN, SVGIG (reference sequence). DNA for the CDR3: TGTGCCTGGAGTGACAGGACAGGGCGGTACTTC. Its protein product is CAWSDRTGRYF.